This TCR beta chain was sequenced during a study of blood T cells in healthy people across ages. Regarding the study as a whole: A greater number of naive CD4+ cells and higher diversity distinguished long-lived donors from aged donors. Any conclusive comparison of naive versus antigen-experienced cells was prevented by using unsorted PBMCs.

A second roughly 7 to 12 cycle PCR used barcoded and J-beta primers. MiXCR was run by TCRdb on the 5' RACE reads, yielding one entry per CDR3 protein. Of over 1,200,000 distinct CDR3 sequences in the sample, almost 60% were seen once. Donor samples were obtained from healthy Caucasian individuals from Russia, aged about 6 to 95. Remarks on this clonotype: The target antigen is unknown.

Germline loops: CDR1 MNHEY, CDR2 SMNVEV (reference sequence). The CDR3 spans 13 residues. V lost 5 bases and J 6 bases, leaving 12 bases between the germline ends. The clonotype was recovered from a man between 18 and 35 years old in good health. The sample taken for sequencing was blood. This chain connects TRBV27 to TRBJ2-3, with no clear D. CDR3 nucleotide sequence: TGTGCCAGCAGTCCCCCTTACATGGATACGCAGTATTTT. Translated, it gives CASSPPYMDTQYF.